This T cell receptor (beta chain) was identified during a study of cytomegalovirus exposure and HLA in healthy donors. The primer mix had 60 Vbeta and 13 Jbeta primers. As handled by the study authors: Some 10 million of the 80 million or so unique TCR beta chains counted in a later analysis were shared. Sequencing was performed with immunoSEQ multiplex PCR; in TCRdb, only in-frame clones are kept and a portion is missing. That table is the source of V, J and clone size, and D and trimming were worked out from the DNA. The sample includes about 120,000 clones, about 66% seen only once; the top ten take approximately 1.5%. The CDR3 has 13 amino acids. Germline V CDR1 and CDR2: SGHTA, FQGNSA. V lost 7 bases, J lost 0 bases, and 10 bases lay in between.

The receptor was derived from a man in his thirties or forties in good health and CMV-seropositive. Specimen: PBMCs. The chain employs TRBV7-2 and TRBJ2-7, with D possibly being TRBD1 (5 bases). The CDR3 DNA follows: TGTGCCAGCACCAGGACACCCTCCTACGAGCAGTACTTC. Translation gives CASTRTPSYEQYF.